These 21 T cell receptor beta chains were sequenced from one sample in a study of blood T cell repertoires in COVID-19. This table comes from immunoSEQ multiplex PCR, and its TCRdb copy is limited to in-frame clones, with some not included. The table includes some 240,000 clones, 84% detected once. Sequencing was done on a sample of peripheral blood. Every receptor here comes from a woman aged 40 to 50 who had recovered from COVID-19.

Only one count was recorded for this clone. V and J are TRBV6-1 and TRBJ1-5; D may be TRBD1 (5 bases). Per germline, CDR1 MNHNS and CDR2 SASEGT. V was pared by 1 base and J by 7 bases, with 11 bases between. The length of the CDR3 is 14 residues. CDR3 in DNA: TGTGCCAGCAGTGAAGGGACGACAGCCCAGCCCCAGCATTTT. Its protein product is CASSEGTTAQPQHF.

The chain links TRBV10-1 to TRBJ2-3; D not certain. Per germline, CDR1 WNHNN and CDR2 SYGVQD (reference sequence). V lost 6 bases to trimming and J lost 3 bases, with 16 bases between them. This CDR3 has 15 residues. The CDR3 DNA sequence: TGCGCCAGCAGCGCAGCCTTGGGCGTGACAGATACGCAGTATTTT. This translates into CASSAALGVTDTQYF.

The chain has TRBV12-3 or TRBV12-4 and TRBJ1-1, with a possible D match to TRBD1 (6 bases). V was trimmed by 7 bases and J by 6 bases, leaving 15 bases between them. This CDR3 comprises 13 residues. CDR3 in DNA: TGTGCCAGCACCCTTGGGGGCATCGCTGAAGCTTTCTTT. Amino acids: CASTLGGIAEAFF.

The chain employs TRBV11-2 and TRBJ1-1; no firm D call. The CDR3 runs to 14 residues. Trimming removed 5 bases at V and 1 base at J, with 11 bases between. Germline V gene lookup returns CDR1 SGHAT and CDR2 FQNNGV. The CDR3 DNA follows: TGTGCCAGCAGCCCACAGCTTGCGAACACTGAAGCTTTCTTT. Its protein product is CASSPQLANTEAFF.

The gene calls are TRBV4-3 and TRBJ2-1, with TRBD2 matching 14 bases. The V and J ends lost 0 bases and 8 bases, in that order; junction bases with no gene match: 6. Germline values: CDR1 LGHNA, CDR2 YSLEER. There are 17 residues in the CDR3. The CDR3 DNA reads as TGCGCCAGCAGCCAAGATCGGACTAGCGGGGGGAGGGATGAGCAGTTCTTC. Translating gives CASSQDRTSGGRDEQFF.

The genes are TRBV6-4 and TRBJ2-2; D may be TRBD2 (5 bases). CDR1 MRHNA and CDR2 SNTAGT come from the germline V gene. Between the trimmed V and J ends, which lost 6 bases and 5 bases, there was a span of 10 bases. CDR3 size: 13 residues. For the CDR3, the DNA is TGTGCCAGCAGAAGGACTCTTACCGGGGAGCTGTTTTTT. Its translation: CASRRTLTGELFF.

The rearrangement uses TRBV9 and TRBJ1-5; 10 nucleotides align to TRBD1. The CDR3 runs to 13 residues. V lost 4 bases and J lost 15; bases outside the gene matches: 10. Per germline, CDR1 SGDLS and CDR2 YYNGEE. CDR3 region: CASSLGWTGGLHF. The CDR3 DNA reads TGTGCCAGCAGCTTGGGGTGGACAGGGGGTTTGCATTTT.

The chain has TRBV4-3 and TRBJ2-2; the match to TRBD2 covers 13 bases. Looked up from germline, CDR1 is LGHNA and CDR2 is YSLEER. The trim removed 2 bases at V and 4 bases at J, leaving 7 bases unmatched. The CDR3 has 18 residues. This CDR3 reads CASSQSLAGGRLTGELFF. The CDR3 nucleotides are TGCGCCAGCAGCCAATCACTAGCGGGGGGGCGACTCACCGGGGAGCTGTTTTTT.

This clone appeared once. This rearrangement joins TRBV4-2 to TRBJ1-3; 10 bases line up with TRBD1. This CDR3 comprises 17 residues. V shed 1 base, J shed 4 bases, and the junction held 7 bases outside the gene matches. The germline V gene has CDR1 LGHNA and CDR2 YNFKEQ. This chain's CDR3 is CASSQGQGAKGGNTIYF. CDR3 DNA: TGTGCCAGCAGCCAAGGACAGGGGGCTAAGGGAGGAAACACCATATATTTT.

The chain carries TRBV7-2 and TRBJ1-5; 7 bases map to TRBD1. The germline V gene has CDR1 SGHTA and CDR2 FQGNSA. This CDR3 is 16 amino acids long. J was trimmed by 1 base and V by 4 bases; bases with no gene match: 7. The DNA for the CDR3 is TGTGCCAGCAGCTCCCAGGGACAGCTGAGCAATCAGCCCCAGCATTTT. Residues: CASSSQGQLSNQPQHF.

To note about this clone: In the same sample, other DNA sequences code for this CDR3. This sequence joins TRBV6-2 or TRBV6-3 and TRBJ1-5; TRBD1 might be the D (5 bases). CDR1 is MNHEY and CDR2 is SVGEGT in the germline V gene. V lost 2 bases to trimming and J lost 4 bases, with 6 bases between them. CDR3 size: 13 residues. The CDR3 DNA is TGTGCCAGCAGTTACGGGGGGAATCAGCCCCAGCATTTT. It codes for CASSYGGNQPQHF.

DNA for the CDR3: TGTGCCAGCAGCTTAATAGGGGCGAACACTGAAGCTTTCTTT. This translates into CASSLIGANTEAFF. The chain has TRBV7-2 and TRBJ1-1; tentatively, D is TRBD1 (5 bases). Looked up from germline, CDR1 is SGHTA and CDR2 is FQGNSA. Trimming shortened V by 2 bases and J by 1 base, and 8 bases separated the two germline ends. The CDR3 runs 14 residues.

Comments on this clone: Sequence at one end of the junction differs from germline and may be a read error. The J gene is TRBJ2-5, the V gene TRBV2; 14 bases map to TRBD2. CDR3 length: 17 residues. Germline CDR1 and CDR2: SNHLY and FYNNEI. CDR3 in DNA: TGTGCCCGCAGACTAGCGGGGGGGCCGGAGTACCAAGAGACCCAGTACTTC. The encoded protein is CARRLAGGPEYQETQYF.

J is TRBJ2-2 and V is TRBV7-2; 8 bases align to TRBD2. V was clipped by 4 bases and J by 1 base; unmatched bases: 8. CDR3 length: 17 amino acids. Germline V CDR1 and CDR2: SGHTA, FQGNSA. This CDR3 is CASSSRIAGLNTGELFF. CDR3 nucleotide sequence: TGTGCCAGCAGCTCCCGGATAGCGGGGCTGAACACCGGGGAGCTGTTTTTT. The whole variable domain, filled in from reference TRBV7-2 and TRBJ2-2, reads GAGVSQSPSNKVTEKGKDVELRCDPISGHTALYWYRQSLGQGLEFLIYFQGNSAPDKSGLPSDRFSAERTGGSVSTLTIQRTQQEDSAVYLCASSSRIAGLNTGELFFGEGSRLTVL.

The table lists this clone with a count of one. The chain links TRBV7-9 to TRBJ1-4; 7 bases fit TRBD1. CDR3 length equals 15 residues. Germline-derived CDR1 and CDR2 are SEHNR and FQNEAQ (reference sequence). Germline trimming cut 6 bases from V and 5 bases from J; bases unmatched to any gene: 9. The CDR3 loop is CASRPIRGFNEKLFF. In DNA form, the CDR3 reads TGTGCCAGCAGGCCTATCAGGGGGTTCAATGAAAAACTGTTTTTT.

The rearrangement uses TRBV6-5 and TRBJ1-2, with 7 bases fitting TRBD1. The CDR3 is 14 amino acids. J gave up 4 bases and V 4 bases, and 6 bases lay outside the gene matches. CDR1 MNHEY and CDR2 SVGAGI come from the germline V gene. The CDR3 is CASSSFTGVYGYTF. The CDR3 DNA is TGTGCCAGCAGTTCATTTACAGGGGTCTATGGCTACACCTTC.

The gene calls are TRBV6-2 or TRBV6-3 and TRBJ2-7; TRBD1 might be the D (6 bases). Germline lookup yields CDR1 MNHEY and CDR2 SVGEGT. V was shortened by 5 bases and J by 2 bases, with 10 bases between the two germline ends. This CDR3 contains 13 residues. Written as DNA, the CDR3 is TGTGCCAGCAGTCTGACAGGTACCTACGAGCAGTACTTC. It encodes CASSLTGTYEQYF.

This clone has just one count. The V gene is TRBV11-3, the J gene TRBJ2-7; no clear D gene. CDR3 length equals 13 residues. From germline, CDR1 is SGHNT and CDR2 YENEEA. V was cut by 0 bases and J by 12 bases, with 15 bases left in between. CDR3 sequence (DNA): TGTGCCAGCAGCTTAGATTCCGTAAGGCGGCCGTACTTC. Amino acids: CASSLDSVRRPYF. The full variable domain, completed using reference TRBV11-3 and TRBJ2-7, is EAGVVQSPRYKIIEKKQPVAFWCNPISGHNTLYWYLQNLGQGPELLIRYENEEAVDDSQLPKDRFSAERLKGVDSTLKIQPAELGDSAVYLCASSLDSVRRPYFGPGTRLTVT.

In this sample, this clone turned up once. The CDR3 DNA reads as TGCGCCAGCAGCTACGGACTGTCTAATGAAAAACTGTTTTTT. This codes for CASSYGLSNEKLFF. The chain is built from TRBV5-1 and TRBJ1-4; D call uncertain. The germline gives CDR1 SGHRS, CDR2 YFSETQ. The germline V and J ends were trimmed by 3 bases and 3 bases, with 9 bases remaining between them. This CDR3 has 14 residues.

CDR3 amino acids: CASSQAGGTIYF. CDR3 nucleotide sequence: TGTGCCAGCAGCCAAGCAGGAGGCACCATATATTTT. This sequence joins TRBV4-2 and TRBJ1-3; D unclear. Germline CDR1 is LGHNA and CDR2 is YNFKEQ. Trimming pared 1 base from V and 9 bases from J, leaving 7 bases between. The CDR3 runs to 12 residues.

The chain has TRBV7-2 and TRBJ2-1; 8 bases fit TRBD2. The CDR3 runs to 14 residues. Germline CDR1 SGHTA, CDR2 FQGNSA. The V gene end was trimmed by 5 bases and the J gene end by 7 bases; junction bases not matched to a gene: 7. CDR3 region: CASSAPGLVNEQFF. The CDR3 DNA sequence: TGTGCCAGCAGCGCCCCGGGACTAGTAAATGAGCAGTTCTTC.